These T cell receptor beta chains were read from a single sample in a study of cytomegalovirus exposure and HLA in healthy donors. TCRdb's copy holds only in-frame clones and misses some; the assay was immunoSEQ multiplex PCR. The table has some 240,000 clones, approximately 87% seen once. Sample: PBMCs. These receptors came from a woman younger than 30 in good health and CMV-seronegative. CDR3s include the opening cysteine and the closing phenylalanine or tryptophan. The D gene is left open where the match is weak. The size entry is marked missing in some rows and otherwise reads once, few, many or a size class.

DNA: TGTGCCTGGAGTGGCTCTGGGGCCACTGAAGCTTTCTTT
CDR3: CAWSGSGATEAFF
V: TRBV30
D: -
J: TRBJ1-1
size: -

DNA: TGTGCCTGGAGGGAACCTGACAGGGACACCGGGGAGCTGTTTTTT
CDR3: CAWREPDRDTGELFF
V: TRBV30
D: TRBD1
J: TRBJ2-2
size: once

DNA: TGTGCCAGCAGTGGGGGAGTCTCCCGGTACGAGCAGTACTTC
CDR3: CASSGGVSRYEQYF
V: TRBV27
D: -
J: TRBJ2-7
size: -

DNA: TGTGCCAGCAGTGAAGTAGGCTGGGAGACCCAGTACTTC
CDR3: CASSEVGWETQYF
V: TRBV6-1
D: -
J: TRBJ2-5
size: -

DNA: TGTGCCAGCAGCTTAAGGCGTGCCTACGAGCAGTACTTC
CDR3: CASSLRRAYEQYF
V: TRBV11-1
D: -
J: TRBJ2-7
size: once

DNA: TGTGCCAGCCTCGGGGCACTCAATCAGCCCCAGCATTTT
CDR3: CASLGALNQPQHF
V: TRBV6-1
D: -
J: TRBJ1-5
size: once

DNA: TGTGCCAGCCGAAGGATCAGGGGCTCTGGAAACACCATATATTTT
CDR3: CASRRIRGSGNTIYF
V: TRBV6-5
D: -
J: TRBJ1-3
size: -

DNA: TGCGCCAGCAGCCAAGATTATCGACAGGGTGTCAGCTACACCTTC
CDR3: CASSQDYRQGVSYTF
V: TRBV4-1
D: TRBD1
J: TRBJ1-2
size: -

DNA: TGCGCCAGCAGCATCCGCATGAACACTGAAGCTTTCTTT
CDR3: CASSIRMNTEAFF
V: TRBV5-1
D: -
J: TRBJ1-1
size: -

DNA: TGCGCCAGCAGCCACCTGACAGCTTACGAGCAGTACTTC
CDR3: CASSHLTAYEQYF
V: TRBV4-1
D: -
J: TRBJ2-7
size: -

DNA: TGTGCCAGCTCACCCCAGACCTTAGTGAACACTGAAGCTTTCTTT
CDR3: CASSPQTLVNTEAFF
V: TRBV18
D: -
J: TRBJ1-1
size: -

DNA: TGCAGTGCCTTGGGGGACGTGGAAGCTTTCTTT
CDR3: CSALGDVEAFF
V: TRBV20-1
D: -
J: TRBJ1-1
size: -

DNA: TGCGCCACCCAATCCCCCCAGGAGGTACGGAATGAAAAACTGTTTTTT
CDR3: CATQSPQEVRNEKLFF
V: TRBV5-1
D: -
J: TRBJ1-4
size: -

DNA: TGTGCCAGCAGGGACAGGGGGGGAACCACCGGGGAGCTGTTTTTT
CDR3: CASRDRGGTTGELFF
V: TRBV6-1
D: TRBD1
J: TRBJ2-2
size: -

DNA: TGTGCCAGCGGGACTAGCAGTCCCTACGAGCAGTACTTC
CDR3: CASGTSSPYEQYF
V: TRBV6-6
D: TRBD2
J: TRBJ2-7
size: -

DNA: TGTGCCAGCAGTTACCGGGACAGGGTTCGCGAGCAGTACTTC
CDR3: CASSYRDRVREQYF
V: TRBV6-6
D: TRBD1
J: TRBJ2-7
size: once

DNA: TGTGCCTGGGGATTCCCGGGGGGCAATTCACCCCTCCACTTT
CDR3: CAWGFPGGNSPLHF
V: TRBV30
D: -
J: TRBJ1-6
size: few

DNA: TGTGCCAGCAGTTACTCCAGCGGGGGGGCCGGCGAGCAGTACTTC
CDR3: CASSYSSGGAGEQYF
V: TRBV6-6
D: TRBD2
J: TRBJ2-7
size: -

DNA: TGTGCCAGCAGGGGCATTAGCAATGAGCAGTTCTTC
CDR3: CASRGISNEQFF
V: TRBV6-5
D: -
J: TRBJ2-1
size: -

DNA: TGTGCCAGTAGTATAGGAGTTTCAACGGTTGCTTTCTTT
CDR3: CASSIGVSTVAFF
V: TRBV19
D: -
J: TRBJ1-1
size: -

DNA: TGTGCCAGCAGCCCCAGCCGGGGGTCTGGGGCCAACGTCCTGACTTTC
CDR3: CASSPSRGSGANVLTF
V: TRBV5-4
D: -
J: TRBJ2-6
size: -

DNA: TGCGCCAGCAGTGATCAGGGAGGATCCTACGAGCAGTACTTC
CDR3: CASSDQGGSYEQYF
V: TRBV10-2
D: -
J: TRBJ2-7
size: -

DNA: TGTGCCAGCAGCCCAGAGTCGACAGTCCTAGTAGGGGAGCAGTACTTC
CDR3: CASSPESTVLVGEQYF
V: TRBV9
D: -
J: TRBJ2-7
size: once

DNA: TGCGCCAGCAGCCTCACCGGGACTAGCGGGAGGATAGATACGCAGTATTTT
CDR3: CASSLTGTSGRIDTQYF
V: TRBV4-1
D: TRBD2
J: TRBJ2-3
size: -

DNA: TGTGCCAGCAGCCTCCTAGGACAGGGGGCGAATTTTGATGGCTACACCTTC
CDR3: CASSLLGQGANFDGYTF
V: TRBV7-2
D: TRBD1
J: TRBJ1-2
size: once

DNA: TGTGCCAGCAGCCCCTTCAAGGACAGCACGGGCGGCTACACCTTC
CDR3: CASSPFKDSTGGYTF
V: TRBV4-2
D: -
J: TRBJ1-2
size: -

DNA: TGTGCCAGCAGCGCTCTACTCCGACTAGCGGGAGGCGAGGAGCAGTTCTTC
CDR3: CASSALLRLAGGEEQFF
V: TRBV9
D: TRBD2
J: TRBJ2-1
size: -

DNA: TGTGCCAGCAGCTTAGTGGCCGCTAGCAATCAGCCCCAGCATTTT
CDR3: CASSLVAASNQPQHF
V: TRBV7-8
D: -
J: TRBJ1-5
size: many

DNA: TGTGCCCACGGCTCAGCGAGAGACACTGAAGCTTTCTTT
CDR3: CAHGSARDTEAFF
V: TRBV2
D: -
J: TRBJ1-1
size: once

DNA: TGTGCCAGCACTCGACAAGGGATCACAGATACGCAGTATTTT
CDR3: CASTRQGITDTQYF
V: TRBV2
D: -
J: TRBJ2-3
size: -

DNA: TGTGCCAGCAGTTCTTGGGGGGCGATTAATGAAGCTTTCTTT
CDR3: CASSSWGAINEAFF
V: TRBV27
D: -
J: TRBJ1-1
size: few

DNA: TGTGCCAGCAGTGCCCGGGGTGGGTCGACTCAGCCCCAGCATTTT
CDR3: CASSARGGSTQPQHF
V: TRBV6-5
D: -
J: TRBJ1-5
size: -

DNA: TGTGCCAGCTCACCCCCGGGCTCCGGGGAGCTGTTTTTT
CDR3: CASSPPGSGELFF
V: TRBV18
D: -
J: TRBJ2-2
size: -